The 32 T cell receptor beta chains presented below share a single source sample, sequenced in a study of blood T cell repertoires in COVID-19. Some clones are missing from TCRdb's copy, which holds only in-frame ones; the method was immunoSEQ multiplex PCR. Here the sample spans tens of thousands of clones, 80% to 90% being singletons. Sequencing input: peripheral blood. All receptors derive from a man aged 40-49 years with acute or convalescent COVID-19.

The genes are TRBV6-5 and TRBJ2-1, with 11 bases identical to TRBD2. From germline, CDR1 is MNHEY and CDR2 SVGAGI. The CDR3 is 15 amino acids. After removal of 5 bases from V and 9 bases from J, the junction contained 9 bases not matched to a gene. DNA for the CDR3: TGTGCCAGCAGTACCTCTAGCGGGGGGAATAGTGAGCAGTTCTTC. It yields the protein CASSTSSGGNSEQFF.

In this sample, this clone turned up once. The chain links TRBV6-6 to TRBJ1-2; D gene uncertain. The CDR3 is 14 amino acids. The V end was cut by 7 bases, the J end by 7 bases, with 19 bases between. Per germline, CDR1 MNHNY and CDR2 SVGAGI (reference sequence). CDR3 sequence: CASTPSAAFSGYTF. CDR3 DNA: TGTGCCAGCACCCCCTCGGCGGCATTCTCTGGCTACACCTTC.

The chain links TRBV5-4 to TRBJ2-7; 11 bases agree with TRBD1. The ends lost 4 bases at V and 7 bases at J; junction bases unmatched: 7. Germline CDR1 SGHNT, CDR2 YYREEE (reference sequence). CDR3 size: 14 residues. As DNA, the CDR3 is TGTGCCAGCAGCCAGGACAGGGGGCGCCAGGAGCAGTACTTC. This sequence encodes CASSQDRGRQEQYF.

This chain links TRBV7-9 with TRBJ2-7; 7 bases map to TRBD1. V gave up 5 bases and J gave up 6 bases; unmatched junction bases: 7. The germline V gene encodes CDR1 SEHNR and CDR2 FQNEAQ (reference sequence). CDR3 length: 13 amino acids. The CDR3: CASSTLQGTEQYF. The CDR3 DNA reads as TGTGCCAGCAGCACCCTACAGGGGACCGAGCAGTACTTC.

This chain links TRBV27 with TRBJ2-1, with D possibly TRBD2 on 6 matching bases. The V end was cut by 5 bases, the J end by 3 bases, with 14 bases between. Germline V CDR1 and CDR2: MNHEY, SMNVEV (reference sequence). The CDR3 extends over 15 amino acids. The CDR3 region is CASSRGSGSYNEQFF. CDR3 coding DNA: TGTGCCAGCAGTCGGGGGTCGGGCAGCTACAATGAGCAGTTCTTC.

The chain combines TRBV5-1 with TRBJ1-2; D unresolved. The CDR3 loop spans 12 amino acids. Trimming cost V 0 bases and J 14 bases, with 14 bases left between them. Germline loops: CDR1 SGHRS, CDR2 YFSETQ. CDR3 nucleotides: TGCGCCAGCAGCTTGGCCGCTCTACCCGGGACCTTC. Translating gives CASSLAALPGTF.

V and J are TRBV28 and TRBJ1-1; a weak D match, TRBD1 (5 bases). Germline V lookup: CDR1 MDHEN, CDR2 SYDVKM. CDR3 length: 13 amino acids. Trimming took off 6 bases at V and 0 bases at J, with 8 bases between the two ends. The CDR3 DNA is TGTGCCAGCAGAGGACAACTGAACACTGAAGCTTTCTTT. The encoded protein is CASRGQLNTEAFF.

The V and J genes are TRBV10-3 and TRBJ1-3, with TRBD1 matching over 9 bases. The J segment lost 4 bases and the V segment lost 8 bases, leaving 9 bases of the junction unmatched. The CDR3 has 15 residues. Germline assignment: CDR1 ENHRY and CDR2 SYGVKD. CDR3 sequence: CAIGQTGGSGNTIYF. The CDR3 DNA is TGTGCCATCGGACAAACAGGGGGCTCGGGAAACACCATATATTTT.

The V gene is TRBV30, the J gene TRBJ1-1; the D gene is possibly TRBD1 (6 bases). The V gene's germline CDR1 is GTSNPN and CDR2 SVGIG (reference sequence). Deletions cut 7 bases from V and 1 base from J, with 13 bases between. The CDR3 runs to 13 residues. The CDR3 DNA reads TGTGCCTACCAAGGACAGCCGAACACTGAAGCTTTCTTT. It encodes CAYQGQPNTEAFF.

This clone was detected only once. V gene TRBV28 combines with J gene TRBJ1-3; possibly TRBD1 for D (5 bases). CDR3 length: 14 residues. Germline V gives CDR1 MDHEN, CDR2 SYDVKM. Trimming pared 6 bases from V and 0 bases from J, leaving 9 bases between. As DNA, the CDR3 is TGTGCCAGCAGCCCAGACAGCTCTGGAAACACCATATATTTT. Protein: CASSPDSSGNTIYF.

CDR3 sequence reads: CASSLGHKGGYTF. The CDR3 DNA reads TGTGCCAGCAGCTTAGGTCATAAGGGGGGCTACACCTTC. V and J are TRBV7-8 and TRBJ1-2; possible D gene TRBD1, 5 bases. The CDR3 is made up of 13 amino acids. The germline gives CDR1 SGHVS, CDR2 FQNEAQ. Between the trimmed V and J ends, which lost 1 base and 8 bases, there was a span of 11 bases. The entire variable domain, with the rest obtained from reference TRBV7-8 and TRBJ1-2, is as follows: GAGVSQSPRYKVAKRGQDVALRCDPISGHVSLFWYQQALGQGPEFLTYFQNEAQLDKSGLPSDRFFAERPEGSVSTLKIQRTQQEDSAVYLCASSLGHKGGYTFGSGTRLTVV.

This chain joins TRBV2 and TRBJ1-1; possibly TRBD1 for D (5 bases). Germline values: CDR1 SNHLY, CDR2 FYNNEI. Deletions cut 6 bases from V and 4 bases from J, with 18 bases between. The CDR3 runs to 15 residues. The DNA for the CDR3 is TGTGCCAGCAGACTCCAGGGTTCCCCCGGCACTGAAGCTTTCTTT. As protein: CASRLQGSPGTEAFF.

The rearrangement joins TRBV15 to TRBJ2-5; 7 bases agree with TRBD1. With V trimmed by 0 bases and J by 4 bases, 11 bases remained unmatched. The length of the CDR3 is 17 residues. Germline values: CDR1 LNHNV, CDR2 YYDKDF (reference sequence). The CDR3: CATSRDPLGGPRETQYF. CDR3 in DNA: TGTGCCACCAGCAGAGATCCGTTAGGGGGCCCTAGAGAGACCCAGTACTTC. The complete variable domain, with remaining parts taken from reference TRBV15 and TRBJ2-5, reads DAMVIQNPRYQVTQFGKPVTLSCSQTLNHNVMYWYQQKSSQAPKLLFHYYDKDFNNEADTPDNFQSRRPNTSFCFLDIRSPGLGDTAMYLCATSRDPLGGPRETQYFGPGTRLLVL.

The CDR3 region has the DNA TGTGCCTGGAGCCCGGACAGCTACGAGCAGTACTTC. This sequence encodes CAWSPDSYEQYF. The V gene is TRBV30, the J gene TRBJ2-7; D may be TRBD1 (6 bases). CDR1 GTSNPN and CDR2 SVGIG come from the germline V gene (reference sequence). The CDR3 spans 12 residues. Trimming removed 3 bases at V and 3 bases at J, with 9 bases between.

The CDR3 nucleotides read TGTGCCAGCAGCGGGAGGCAGGGGCCCTACGAGCAGTACTTC. Translating gives CASSGRQGPYEQYF. The rearrangement uses TRBV2 and TRBJ2-7; TRBD2 might be the D (7 bases). The CDR3 has 14 residues. In germline, CDR1 is SNHLY, CDR2 FYNNEI. V shed 6 bases and J shed 2 bases, with 14 bases lying between them.

The rearrangement links TRBV5-1 to TRBJ1-2; 9 nucleotides match TRBD1. From germline, CDR1 is SGHRS and CDR2 YFSETQ. J was trimmed by 4 bases and V by 1 base; bases with no gene match: 2. CDR3 length: 14 amino acids. CDR3 amino acids: CASSLTGGGYGYTF. For the CDR3, the DNA is TGCGCCAGCAGCTTGACAGGGGGCGGCTATGGCTACACCTTC. Supplemented by reference TRBV5-1 and TRBJ1-2, the full variable domain reads KAGVTQTPRYLIKTRGQQVTLSCSPISGHRSVSWYQQTPGQGLQFLFEYFSETQRNKGNFPGRFSGRQFSNSRSEMNVSTLELGDSALYLCASSLTGGGYGYTFGSGTRLTVV.

As regards this clone: This CDR3 is also generated by other DNA sequences in the sample. This chain connects TRBV5-1 to TRBJ2-5; TRBD2 matches at 9 bases. The CDR3 has 15 amino acids. V lost 1 base to trimming and J lost 3 bases; unmatched junction nucleotides: 4. Germline CDR1 and CDR2: SGHRS and YFSETQ. The CDR3 bases are TGCGCCAGCAGCTTGTTGCGGGGGGGCGAAGAGACCCAGTACTTC. Its translation: CASSLLRGGEETQYF.

The chain uses TRBV6-5 and TRBJ2-1, with D possibly being TRBD1 (5 bases). The CDR3 totals 16 residues. CDR1 is MNHEY, CDR2 SVGAGI, per germline. V was clipped by 2 bases and J by 6 bases, with 17 bases between them. The CDR3 protein is CASSYPPGLGRNEQFF. The CDR3 DNA reads as TGTGCCAGCAGTTACCCCCCAGGGTTAGGGCGCAATGAGCAGTTCTTC.

A single count supports this clone. V gene TRBV7-9 combines with J gene TRBJ2-2, with TRBD1 matching 8 bases. J lost 5 bases, V lost 7 bases, and 6 bases had no gene match. The CDR3 has 14 amino acids. Germline values: CDR1 SEHNR, CDR2 FQNEAQ (reference sequence). CDR3 amino acids: CASNQGARTGELFF. DNA of the CDR3: TGTGCCAGCAACCAGGGGGCGCGGACCGGGGAGCTGTTTTTT.

This chain uses TRBV2 with TRBJ2-3; tentative D call: TRBD1 (6 bases). This CDR3 region has 15 residues. In germline, CDR1 is SNHLY, CDR2 FYNNEI. V lost 7 bases and J 4 bases, leaving 18 bases between the germline ends. The CDR3 bases are TGTGCCAGCATACAGGGTATCTCTGAATCAGATACGCAGTATTTT. Translated, it gives CASIQGISESDTQYF. Together with reference TRBV2 and TRBJ2-3, the CDR3 gives the full variable domain: EPEVTQTPSHQVTQMGQEVILRCVPISNHLYFYWYRQILGQKVEFLVSFYNNEISEKSEIFDDQFSVERPDGSNFTLKIRSTKLEDSAMYFCASIQGISESDTQYFGPGTRLTVL.

This clone was counted a single time. The CDR3 coding sequence is TGTGCCAGCAGCCCGACAGGGGGCATTGGAAACACCATATATTTT. Its protein product is CASSPTGGIGNTIYF. The chain links TRBV6-6 to TRBJ1-3, with 10 bases identical to TRBD1. V shed 6 bases, J shed 3 bases, and the junction held 5 bases outside the gene matches. From germline, CDR1 is MNHNY and CDR2 SVGAGI (reference sequence). The CDR3 sequence is 15 residues long.

The gene calls are TRBV27 and TRBJ2-1, with D possibly TRBD1 on 6 matching bases. Germline V gives CDR1 MNHEY, CDR2 SMNVEV (reference sequence). The V and J ends lost 2 bases and 5 bases respectively, with 16 bases between them. The CDR3 length is 16 residues. CDR3 bases: TGTGCCAGCAGTTTAGGGGGCGGTTCGGATCACAATGAGCAGTTCTTC. Translating it yields CASSLGGGSDHNEQFF.

This clone appeared a single time. The rearrangement joins TRBV3-1 (or the pseudogene TRBV3-2) to TRBJ1-1; a weak D match, TRBD1 (6 bases). CDR1 is LGHDT and CDR2 is YNNKEL in the germline V gene (reference sequence). The CDR3 is made up of 11 amino acids. The V and J ends lost 4 bases and 8 bases respectively, with 8 bases between them. CDR3 bases: TGTGCCAGCAGCCTAACAGGGGAAGCTTTCTTT. Translation gives CASSLTGEAFF.

The V call is TRBV9, the J call TRBJ2-2; 10 bases are shared with TRBD2. The CDR3 contains 15 residues. The trim removed 5 bases at V and 4 bases at J, leaving 5 bases unmatched. Per the germline V gene, CDR1 is SGDLS and CDR2 is YYNGEE. CDR3 in amino acids: CASSASGGGTGELFF. The CDR3, as DNA: TGTGCCAGCAGTGCTAGCGGGGGTGGCACCGGGGAGCTGTTTTTT. Based on the CDR3 plus reference TRBV9 and TRBJ2-2, the full variable domain is DSGVTQTPKHLITATGQRVTLRCSPRSGDLSVYWYQQSLDQGLQFLIQYYNGEERAKGNILERFSAQQFPDLHSELNLSSLELGDSALYFCASSASGGGTGELFFGEGSRLTVL.

This clone was seen once. This chain connects TRBV5-1 to TRBJ1-2; 8 nucleotides align to TRBD1. The CDR3 is 15 residues long. Germline V gene sequence: CDR1 SGHRS, CDR2 YFSETQ. The J segment lost 8 bases and the V segment lost 4 bases, leaving 13 bases of the junction unmatched. The CDR3 region has the DNA TGCGCCAGCAGCCCTACGGCACAGGGGGGACTCGGCTACACCTTC. Amino acids: CASSPTAQGGLGYTF.

This sequence joins TRBV25-1 and TRBJ1-2; the D is unclear. The CDR3 totals 14 residues. Between the trimmed V and J ends, which lost 6 bases and 8 bases, there was a span of 19 bases. The germline V gene encodes CDR1 MGHDK and CDR2 SYGVNS. The DNA of the CDR3 is TGTGCCAGCAGGATCGACTCACGGGCGGGCGGCTACACCTTC. Translation: CASRIDSRAGGYTF.

V and J are TRBV7-9 and TRBJ1-5; D perhaps matches TRBD1 (5 bases). The V end was cut by 1 base, the J end by 3 bases, with 10 bases between. The germline gives CDR1 SEHNR, CDR2 FQNEAQ (reference sequence). This CDR3 is built from 15 residues. The CDR3 loop is CASSLGDSANQPQHF. The CDR3 bases are TGTGCCAGCAGCTTAGGAGACAGCGCCAATCAGCCCCAGCATTTT.

This clone showed up just a few times. The CDR3 DNA is TGTGCCAGCAGCTTAAGGACAAATCAGCCCCAGCATTTT. This encodes CASSLRTNQPQHF. This chain connects TRBV7-2 to TRBJ1-5; D may be TRBD1 (5 bases). V gave up 2 bases and J gave up 4 bases, with 6 bases separating them. This CDR3 contains 13 residues. Germline V gene lookup returns CDR1 SGHTA and CDR2 FQGNSA.

The chain carries TRBV12-3 or TRBV12-4 and TRBJ1-1; D is ambiguous. V lost 5 bases and J lost 6, with 10 bases in between. The CDR3 spans 12 residues. The CDR3 DNA follows: TGTGCCAGCAGTCTTATGTCCCCTGAAGCTTTCTTT. This gives the protein CASSLMSPEAFF.

The gene calls are TRBV2 and TRBJ2-7; D remains ambiguous. Germline V gene sequence: CDR1 SNHLY, CDR2 FYNNEI. V shed 3 bases and J shed 4 bases, with 13 bases lying between them. The CDR3 runs to 14 residues. CDR3 coding DNA: TGTGCCAGCAGTGACACCGATATGACTTACGAGCAGTACTTC. This gives the protein CASSDTDMTYEQYF. Full variable domain (outside the CDR3, taken from reference TRBV2 and TRBJ2-7): EPEVTQTPSHQVTQMGQEVILRCVPISNHLYFYWYRQILGQKVEFLVSFYNNEISEKSEIFDDQFSVERPDGSNFTLKIRSTKLEDSAMYFCASSDTDMTYEQYFGPGTRLTVT.

As regards this clone: A junction end diverges from the germline sequence, so it may reflect a read error. The rearrangement links TRBV6-5 to TRBJ1-1; 10 nucleotides match TRBD1. The CDR3 has 16 residues. Germline V CDR1 and CDR2: MNHEY, SVGAGI. Written as DNA, the CDR3 is TGTGCCAGCAGTTCTTCCACGGGACAGGGGAACGCTGAAGCTTTCTTT. This encodes CASSSSTGQGNAEAFF.

The V and J genes are TRBV5-1 and TRBJ2-7, with a possible D match to TRBD1 (6 bases). Germline assignment: CDR1 SGHRS and CDR2 YFSETQ. The CDR3 covers 15 residues. V lost 0 bases and J 3 bases, leaving 13 bases between the germline ends. The CDR3 sequence: CASSLGAGAYYEQYF. The CDR3 coding sequence is TGCGCCAGCAGCTTGGGTGCAGGGGCTTACTACGAGCAGTACTTC.